Listed below are T cell receptor beta chains from one sample, sequenced in a study of radiation and T cells in renal cell carcinoma. Here immunoSEQ multiplex PCR was the method, and the copy in TCRdb shows in-frame clones only, minus some. Of 150,000 or so clones listed, roughly 90% were seen once; the top ten hold approximately 13%. The source was blood, collected from a patient whose treatment included radiotherapy and nephrectomy. The receptors here all came from a woman aged 45-65 years with renal cell carcinoma. CDR3s include the opening cysteine and the closing phenylalanine or tryptophan. D genes are given only for firm matches. Only some rows state a clone size, as once, few, many or a class for expanded clones.

CASSRIAGDSYNEQFF	TGTGCCAGCAGCCGGATTGCGGGAGATTCCTACAATGAGCAGTTCTTC	TRBV9	TRBJ2-1	TRBD2	once
CASSVHAGVNNEQFF	TGTGCCAGCAGTGTGCATGCAGGGGTGAATAATGAGCAGTTCTTC	TRBV25-1	TRBJ2-1	.	.
CASSPTMGLMNTEAFF	TGTGCCAGCTCACCCACCATGGGACTGATGAACACTGAAGCTTTCTTT	TRBV18	TRBJ1-1	.	.
CASSLWGVEAFF	TGTGCCAGCAGCTTATGGGGAGTTGAAGCTTTCTTT	TRBV7-2	TRBJ1-1	.	.
CASSLIAGNTGELFF	TGTGCCAGCAGCTTGATAGCGGGGAACACCGGGGAGCTGTTTTTT	TRBV5-5	TRBJ2-2	TRBD2	.
CASSGGTGEGNIQYF	TGTGCCAGTAGTGGGGGGACAGGGGAAGGAAACATTCAGTACTTC	TRBV19	TRBJ2-4	TRBD1	.
CASSTLWNRGGPDTQYF	TGTGCCAGTAGTACCCTATGGAATCGGGGGGGGCCCGATACGCAGTATTTT	TRBV19	TRBJ2-3	TRBD2	once
CASSPQGGAYGYTF	TGTGCCAGCAGTCCCCAAGGGGGGGCCTATGGCTACACCTTC	TRBV6-5	TRBJ1-2	.	once
CASSRIAGGRNEQFF	TGTGCCAGCAGCCGCATAGCGGGGGGCAGGAATGAGCAGTTCTTC	TRBV7-9	TRBJ2-1	TRBD2	.
CASSLVFFRETVGNTIYF	TGTGCTAGCAGCTTAGTCTTTTTCCGGGAAACAGTTGGAAACACCATATATTTT	TRBV7-7	TRBJ1-3	.	.
CASSPGRILYGYTF	TGTGCCAGCAGCCCCGGACGGATCCTCTATGGCTACACCTTC	TRBV7-9	TRBJ1-2	.	.
CASSPRIEGSGDQPQHF	TGTGCCAGCTCACCACGGATTGAGGGCAGCGGGGATCAGCCCCAGCATTTT	TRBV18	TRBJ1-5	.	.
CASSYSRVGNYGYTF	TGTGCCAGCAGTTACTCGAGGGTCGGGAACTATGGCTACACCTTC	TRBV6-5	TRBJ1-2	.	.